This is a list of T cell receptor beta chains from one sample in a study of shared clonotypes between healthy human individuals. Generated by immunoSEQ multiplex PCR, the TCRdb table keeps only in-frame clones and is missing some. The table lists some 1.4 million clones, 96% of them singletons. Input material: naive CD4+ T cells sorted from blood. The receptors come from a man aged 25-40 years in good health. Each CDR3 is given with its conserved first and last residue. A D gene is named only where the DNA matches it firmly. Clone sizes are given selectively: once, few, many, or a class where the clone is expanded.

>-|TRBJ2-3|TRBV28|TRBD2
TGTGCCAGCAGTTTAGATAGCCCGGGAGGGGGGAATACGCAGTATTTT
CASSLDSPGGGNTQYF
>-|TRBJ1-2|TRBV28|-
TGTGCCAGCAGGTTGCGGGCGAGTGGCTACACCTTC
CASRLRASGYTF
>-|TRBJ2-7|TRBV29-1|TRBD1
TGCAGCGTTGGCAGGGGGCAATCCTACGAGCAGTACTTC
CSVGRGQSYEQYF
>-|TRBJ2-1|TRBV5-4|-
TGTGCCAGCAGCGCCCCATTCGGTGGGAGTCGGTCCTACAATGAGCAGTTCTTC
CASSAPFGGSRSYNEQFF
>-|TRBJ2-1|TRBV11-3|-
TGTGCCAGCAGCTTCCATCCGTCCGGGGACAATGAGCAGTTCTTC
CASSFHPSGDNEQFF
>-|TRBJ2-5|TRBV2|-
TGTGCCAGCAAGAGGCAAGAGACCCAGTACTTC
CASKRQETQYF
>-|TRBJ2-1|TRBV27|TRBD2
TGTGCCAGCAGTTCACCGGGACTAGCGGGCCTTATAGGGTACAATGAGCAGTTCTTC
CASSSPGLAGLIGYNEQFF
>-|TRBJ2-7|TRBV28|TRBD1
TGTGCCAGCACCGGGACAGGGAGCTACGAGCAGTACTTC
CASTGTGSYEQYF
>-|TRBJ2-7|TRBV5-8|-
TGTGCCAGCAGCTTGGTGGGGGGCTACGAGCAGTACTTC
CASSLVGGYEQYF
>-|TRBJ2-2|TRBV6-4|TRBD2
TGTGCCAGCAGTGAACTAGCGGGAAACACCGGGGAGCTGTTTTTT
CASSELAGNTGELFF
>-|TRBJ1-3|TRBV9|-
TGTGCCAGCAGCTCTACCGATAACAGGGTGTCTGGAAACACCATATATTTT
CASSSTDNRVSGNTIYF
>-|TRBJ2-7|TRBV2|TRBD1
TGTGCCAGCGATCTGGGACAGGGCCCCTACGAGCAGTACTTC
CASDLGQGPYEQYF
>-|TRBJ1-1|TRBV28|-
TGTGCCAGCAGTGCCCGGGCCTGGAACACTGAAGCTTTCTTT
CASSARAWNTEAFF
>-|TRBJ2-2|TRBV7-9|-
TGTGCCAGCAACCTACAAAGGTCCGGGGAGCTGTTTTTT
CASNLQRSGELFF
>-|TRBJ2-7|TRBV19|-
TGTGCCAGTAGTATAGCCTCAGGCCCCTACGAGCAGTACTTC
CASSIASGPYEQYF
>-|TRBJ2-2|TRBV2|-
TGTGCCAGCAGTTCGATCCCTACGAAAAACACCGGGGAGCTGTTTTTT
CASSSIPTKNTGELFF
>-|TRBJ2-7|TRBV7-2|-
TGTGCCAGCAGGATCACGGGGGTTACTGGCGAGCAGTACTTC
CASRITGVTGEQYF
>-|TRBJ2-7|TRBV7-2|TRBD2
TGTGCCAGCAGCCCGGGGGGGGGACTGCTAAAGTACGAGCAGTACTTC
CASSPGGGLLKYEQYF
>-|TRBJ2-7|TRBV2|-
TGTGCCAGCTTAAAGGTCAGGGGCCGCGACAGCGCAATTACCTACGAGCAGTACTTC
CASLKVRGRDSAITYEQYF
>-|TRBJ2-1|TRBV5-1|-
TGCGCCAGCAGGGGGGGCCCAGCAATCTCCTACAATGAGCAGTTCTTC
CASRGGPAISYNEQFF
>-|TRBJ2-5|TRBV6-5|-
TGTGCCAGCAGGAGAGACCAACAGTGGTGGGAGACCCAGTACTTC
CASRRDQQWWETQYF
>-|TRBJ2-3|TRBV6-1|-
TGTGCCAGCACCACTACAGATACGCAGTATTTT
CASTTTDTQYF
>-|TRBJ1-1|TRBV6-5|-
TGTGCCAGCAGTTACAGGGCGAACACTGAAGCTTTCTTT
CASSYRANTEAFF
>-|TRBJ1-1|TRBV28|-
TGTGCCAGCAGTTTACTTATAGGACACGGGGGAGCTTTCTTT
CASSLLIGHGGAFF
>-|TRBJ2-1|TRBV19|-
TGTGCCAGTAGTCCCACCCTCGTCTCCTACAATGAGCAGTTCTTC
CASSPTLVSYNEQFF
>few|TRBJ2-1|TRBV20-1|-
TGCAGTGCTAGTAGGCGGATGGAGCAGTTCTTC
CSASRRMEQFF
>-|TRBJ1-5|TRBV7-8|-
TGTGCCAGCAGCTCACCCCCCGGTAGCAATCAGCCCCAGCATTTT
CASSSPPGSNQPQHF
>once|TRBJ1-1|TRBV18|-
TGTGCCAGCTCACTCTTGGACCAGAACACTGAAGCTTTCTTT
CASSLLDQNTEAFF
>-|TRBJ2-4|TRBV6-5|-
TGTGCCAGCAGGGCATACTGGGGCCTAGAAAACATTCAGTACTTC
CASRAYWGLENIQYF
>-|TRBJ2-3|TRBV21-1|-
TGTGCCAGCAGCTCCCGACAGGGTCCCACAGATACGCAGTATTTT
CASSSRQGPTDTQYF
>-|TRBJ2-7|TRBV18|-
TGTGCCAGCTCACCGGGGTTTAGGGACGAGCAGTACTTC
CASSPGFRDEQYF